One and the same sample provided the 6 T cell receptor beta chains below, sequenced in a study of graft-versus-host responses after intestinal transplantation. These receptors' targets are unknown. Repertoires were generated with immunoSEQ multiplex PCR, while TCRdb's copy carries only in-frame clones and drops some. This table holds approximately 88,000 clones, approximately 94% found once. The sequencing here drew on unstimulated CD4+ T cells sorted from spleen or lymph node cells, taken before transplant. The receptors were sampled from a human donor who was the organ donor for an intestinal transplant.

The J gene is TRBJ2-5, the V gene TRBV2; 9 nucleotides match TRBD2. The CDR3 extends over 14 amino acids. V lost 4 bases and J lost 2; bases outside the gene matches: 2. CDR1 and CDR2 (germline): SNHLY, FYNNEI. The CDR3 coding sequence is TGTGCCAGCAGTGCAACTAGCGGGCAAGAGACCCAGTACTTC. This gives the protein CASSATSGQETQYF.

With respect to this clone: One end of the junction does not line up with germline, which may come from a read error. CDR3 sequence (DNA): TGTGCCAGCAGCTTGGACACCTTC. It codes for CASSLDTF. The rearrangement uses TRBV5-8 and TRBJ2-7; D remains ambiguous. The CDR3 runs to 8 residues. CDR1 is SGHTS, CDR2 YDEGEE, per germline.

The chain combines TRBV2 with TRBJ1-1, with TRBD1 identical over 7 bases. Germline-derived CDR1 and CDR2 are SNHLY and FYNNEI. The length of the CDR3 is 14 residues. V lost 7 bases to trimming and J lost 1 base; unmatched junction nucleotides: 6. The CDR3 loop reads CASTLGTANTEAFF. In DNA, the CDR3 is TGTGCCAGCACTTTAGGGACAGCGAACACTGAAGCTTTCTTT.

The rearrangement joins TRBV7-9 to TRBJ2-5; 9 bases match TRBD1. The V and J ends lost 5 bases and 4 bases, in that order; junction bases with no gene match: 11. The CDR3 loop spans 16 amino acids. The V gene's germline CDR1 is SEHNR and CDR2 FQNEAQ (reference sequence). CDR3 region: CASSRRDRDVGETQYF. DNA of the CDR3: TGTGCCAGCAGCCGAAGGGACAGGGATGTCGGAGAGACCCAGTACTTC. Complete variable domain (other parts from reference TRBV7-9 and TRBJ2-5): DTGVSQNPRHKITKRGQNVTFRCDPISEHNRLYWYRQTLGQGPEFLTYFQNEAQLEKSRLLSDRFSAERPKGSFSTLEIQRTEQGDSAMYLCASSRRDRDVGETQYFGPGTRLLVL.

The gene calls are TRBV6-1 and TRBJ1-1; D unclear. Looked up from germline, CDR1 is MNHNS and CDR2 is SASEGT. The CDR3 covers 14 residues. The ends were cut back, 0 bases at V and 5 bases at J, with 10 bases in the middle. CDR3 DNA: TGTGCCAGCAGTGAAGCGTTAGGTATGACTGAAGCTTTCTTT. It yields the protein CASSEALGMTEAFF.

This rearrangement joins TRBV7-8 to TRBJ2-5; D is unclear. The CDR3 totals 15 residues. Trimming took 0 bases from V and 1 from J, leaving 9 bases between them. Germline values: CDR1 SGHVS, CDR2 FQNEAQ. CDR3 sequence reads: CASSLAPQTQETQYF. In DNA form, the CDR3 reads TGTGCCAGCAGCTTAGCTCCCCAGACCCAAGAGACCCAGTACTTC.